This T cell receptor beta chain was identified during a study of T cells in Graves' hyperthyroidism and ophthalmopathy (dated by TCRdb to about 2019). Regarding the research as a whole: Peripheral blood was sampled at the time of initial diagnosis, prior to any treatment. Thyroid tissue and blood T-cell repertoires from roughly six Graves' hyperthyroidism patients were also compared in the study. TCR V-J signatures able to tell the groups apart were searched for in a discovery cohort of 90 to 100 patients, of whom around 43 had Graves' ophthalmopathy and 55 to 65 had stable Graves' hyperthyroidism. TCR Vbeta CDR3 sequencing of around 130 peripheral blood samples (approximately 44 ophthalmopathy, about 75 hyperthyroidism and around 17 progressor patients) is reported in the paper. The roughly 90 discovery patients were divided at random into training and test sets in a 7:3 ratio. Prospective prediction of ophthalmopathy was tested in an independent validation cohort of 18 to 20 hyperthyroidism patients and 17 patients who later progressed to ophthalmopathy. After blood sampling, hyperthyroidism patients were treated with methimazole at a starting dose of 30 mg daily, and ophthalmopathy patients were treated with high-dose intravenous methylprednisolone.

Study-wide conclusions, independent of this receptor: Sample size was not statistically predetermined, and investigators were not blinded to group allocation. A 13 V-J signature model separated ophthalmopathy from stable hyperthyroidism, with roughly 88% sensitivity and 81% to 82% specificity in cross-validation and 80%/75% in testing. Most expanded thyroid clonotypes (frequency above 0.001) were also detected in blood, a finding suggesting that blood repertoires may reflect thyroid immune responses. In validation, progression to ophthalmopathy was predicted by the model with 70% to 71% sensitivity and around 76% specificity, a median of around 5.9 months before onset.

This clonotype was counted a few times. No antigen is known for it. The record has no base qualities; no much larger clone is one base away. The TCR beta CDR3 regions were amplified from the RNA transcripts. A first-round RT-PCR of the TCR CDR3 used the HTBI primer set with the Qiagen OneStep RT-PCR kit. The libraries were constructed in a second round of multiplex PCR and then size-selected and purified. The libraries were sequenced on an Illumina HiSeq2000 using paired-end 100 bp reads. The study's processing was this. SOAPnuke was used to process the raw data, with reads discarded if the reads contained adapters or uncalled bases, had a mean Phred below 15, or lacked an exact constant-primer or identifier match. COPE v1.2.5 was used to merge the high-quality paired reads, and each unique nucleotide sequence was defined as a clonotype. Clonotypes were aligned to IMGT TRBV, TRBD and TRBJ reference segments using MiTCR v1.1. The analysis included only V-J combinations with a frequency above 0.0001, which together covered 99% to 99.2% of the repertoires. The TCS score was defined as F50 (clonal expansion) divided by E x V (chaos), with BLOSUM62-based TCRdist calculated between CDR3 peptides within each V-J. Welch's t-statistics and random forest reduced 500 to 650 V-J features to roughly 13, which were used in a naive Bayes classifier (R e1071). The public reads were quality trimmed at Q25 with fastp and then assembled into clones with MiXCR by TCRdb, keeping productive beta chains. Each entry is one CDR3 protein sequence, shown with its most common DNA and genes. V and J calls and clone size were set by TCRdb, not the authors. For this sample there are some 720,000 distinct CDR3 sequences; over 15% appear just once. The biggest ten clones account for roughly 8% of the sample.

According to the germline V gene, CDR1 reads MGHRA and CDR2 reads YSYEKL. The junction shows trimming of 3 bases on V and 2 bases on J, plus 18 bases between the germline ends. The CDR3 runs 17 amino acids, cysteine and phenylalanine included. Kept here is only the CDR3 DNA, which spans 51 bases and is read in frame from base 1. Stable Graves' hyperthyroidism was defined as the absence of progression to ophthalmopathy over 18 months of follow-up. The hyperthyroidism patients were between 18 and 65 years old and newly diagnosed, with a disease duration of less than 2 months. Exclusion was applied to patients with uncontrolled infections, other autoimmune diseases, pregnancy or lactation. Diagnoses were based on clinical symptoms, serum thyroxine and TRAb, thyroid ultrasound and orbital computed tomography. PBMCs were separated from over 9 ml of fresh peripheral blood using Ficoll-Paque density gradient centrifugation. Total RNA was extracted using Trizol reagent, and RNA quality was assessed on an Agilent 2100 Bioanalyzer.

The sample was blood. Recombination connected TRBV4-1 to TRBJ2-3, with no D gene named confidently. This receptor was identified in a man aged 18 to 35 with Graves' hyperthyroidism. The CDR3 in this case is CASSHRLTVSVTDTQYF. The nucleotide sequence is TGCGCCAGCAGCCACCGTCTCACGGTCTCAGTCACAGATACGCAGTATTTT.